This TCR beta chain was profiled in a study of graft-versus-host responses after intestinal transplantation. The wider study: Every recipient underwent anti-thymocyte globulin induction, then tacrolimus and steroids for around three years.

Many counts were recorded for this clone. What it recognizes is unknown. TCRdb's copy holds only in-frame clones and misses some; the assay was immunoSEQ multiplex PCR. The data show 84,000 or so clones, approximately 82% seen once. Overall study findings and caveats: Early HvG declines after transplant were associated with peak circulating GvH clone levels. Ileal or blood samples showed some GvH clones first, and such clones were also found in recipient marrow.

The V and J ends lost 11 bases and 2 bases, in that order; junction bases with no gene match: 10. Germline V lookup: CDR1 MGHRA, CDR2 YSYEKL. The CDR3 consists of 14 residues. The sequences come from unstimulated CD4+ T cells sorted from spleen or lymph node cells, collected before intestinal transplant. The J gene is TRBJ2-7, the V gene TRBV4-1, with 9 bases identical to TRBD1. The source is a human donor who received an intestinal transplant. The CDR3 spells CASSQRDRAYEQYF. CDR3 sequence (DNA): TGCGCCTCCAGCCAACGGGACAGGGCCTACGAGCAGTACTTC.